This TCR beta chain was captured in a study of T cell responses to AZD1222 COVID-19 vaccine. Whole-study findings and limits: Nearly half of unique spike-specific TCRs reportedly avoided B.1.351 and B.1.1.7 mutated regions. Just 6 or 7 AZD1222 recipients were seropositive at baseline. The span of vaccine-associated CD4 TCRs extended across spike, with dominance at 160-218 and 743-854.

The protocol was immunoSEQ multiplex PCR, while the TCRdb copy is restricted to in-frame clones and leaves out a portion. The sample lists roughly 100,000 clones; 80% to 90% were seen once. To note about this clone: Its antigen is unknown.

Trimming removed 6 bases from V and 4 bases from J, with 10 bases in between. Per the germline V gene, CDR1 is SGHRS and CDR2 is YFSETQ. The CDR3 spans 12 residues. Specimen: peripheral blood, collected 28 days after the second AZD1222 dose. The chain is built from TRBV5-1 and TRBJ1-1, with D possibly matching TRBD1 (5 bases). This TCR came from an adult who received the AZD1222 COVID-19 vaccine. CDR3 coding DNA: TGCGCCAGCAAAGGGGAGTCCACTGAAGCTTTCTTT. Its protein is CASKGESTEAFF.